These 8 T cell receptor beta chains share one sample of origin, sequenced in a study of blood T cell repertoires in COVID-19. Repertoires were generated with immunoSEQ multiplex PCR, while TCRdb's copy carries only in-frame clones and drops some. The sample has roughly 150,000 clones, 83% seen once. Sample: peripheral blood. The receptor source for this set is a woman at least 80 years old with acute or convalescent COVID-19.

This clone was counted once. This rearrangement joins TRBV5-6 to TRBJ1-3; D not certain. Germline V lookup: CDR1 SGHDT, CDR2 YYEEEE. The CDR3 is 16 amino acids. V lost 5 bases, J lost 1 base, and 16 bases lay in between. CDR3 residues: CASRSFGLSSGNTIYF. The CDR3 nucleotides are TGTGCCAGCAGGTCGTTTGGCCTGTCTTCTGGAAACACCATATATTTT.

The V and J genes are TRBV19 and TRBJ1-5, with unresolved D. The CDR3 extends over 16 amino acids. The germline gives CDR1 LNHDA, CDR2 SQIVND (reference sequence). Trimming left V 2 bases short and J 3 bases short, with 14 bases between. The CDR3 loop is CASSIHQDRYNQPQHF. CDR3 in DNA: TGTGCCAGTAGTATACACCAGGATCGATACAATCAGCCCCAGCATTTT.

V and J are TRBV6-6 and TRBJ1-5, with D perhaps TRBD1 (5 bases). The CDR3 has 15 residues. The germline gives CDR1 MNHNY, CDR2 SVGAGI (reference sequence). The V end lost 6 bases, the J end lost 3 bases, and 15 bases lay between the germline ends. In DNA form, the CDR3 reads TGTGCCAGCAGAACAACAGGAGCTTCCAATCAGCCCCAGCATTTT. Its protein product is CASRTTGASNQPQHF.

V usage is TRBV29-1 and J usage is TRBJ1-1; 7 nucleotides agree with TRBD1. The CDR3 is 11 amino acids. Per germline, CDR1 SQVTM and CDR2 ANQGSEA. V trimming: 4 bases; J trimming: 11 bases; junction bases outside the gene matches: 7. CDR3 bases: TGCAGCGTTGGAGGAGGGGGCCGGGCTTTCTTT. Translating gives CSVGGGGRAFF.

This chain's CDR3 is CASSLGRFGDRGYEQYF. CDR3 nucleotides: TGTGCCAGCAGCTTAGGAAGGTTCGGGGACAGAGGATACGAGCAGTACTTC. V usage is TRBV13 and J usage is TRBJ2-7; the match to TRBD1 covers 7 bases. The trim removed 0 bases at V and 4 bases at J, leaving 12 bases unmatched. The germline CDR1 and CDR2 sequences are PRHDT and FYEKMQ (reference sequence). The CDR3 contains 17 residues.

The chain employs TRBV19 and TRBJ1-4, with TRBD1 matching over 7 bases. Germline V lookup: CDR1 LNHDA, CDR2 SQIVND (reference sequence). The CDR3 has 12 residues. Trimming at V came to 5 bases and at J to 7 bases, leaving 1 base not matched to a gene. CDR3 in amino acids: CASSGDSEKLFF. In nucleotides, the CDR3 is TGTGCCAGTAGTGGGGACAGTGAAAAACTGTTTTTT.

The chain is built from TRBV19 and TRBJ2-1; 7 nucleotides match TRBD2. Germline CDR1 LNHDA, CDR2 SQIVND (reference sequence). The CDR3 is 13 amino acids. V was pared by 6 bases and J by 8 bases, with 7 bases of the junction left unmatched. The CDR3 sequence is CASSPTSIDEQFF. The CDR3 bases are TGTGCCAGTAGCCCGACTAGCATAGATGAGCAGTTCTTC.

J is TRBJ2-7 and V is TRBV5-6; 12 bases match TRBD1. The germline V gene encodes CDR1 SGHDT and CDR2 YYEEEE. The V segment lost 4 bases and the J segment 2 bases; nucleotides outside the gene matches: 4. This CDR3 contains 15 residues. DNA for the CDR3: TGTGCCAGCAGCCACGGGACAGGGGGCGCCTACGAGCAGTACTTC. Amino acid sequence: CASSHGTGGAYEQYF. The complete variable domain, with remaining parts taken from reference TRBV5-6 and TRBJ2-7, reads DAGVTQSPTHLIKTRGQQVTLRCSPKSGHDTVSWYQQALGQGPQFIFQYYEEEERQRGNFPDRFSGHQFPNYSSELNVNALLLGDSALYLCASSHGTGGAYEQYFGPGTRLTVT.